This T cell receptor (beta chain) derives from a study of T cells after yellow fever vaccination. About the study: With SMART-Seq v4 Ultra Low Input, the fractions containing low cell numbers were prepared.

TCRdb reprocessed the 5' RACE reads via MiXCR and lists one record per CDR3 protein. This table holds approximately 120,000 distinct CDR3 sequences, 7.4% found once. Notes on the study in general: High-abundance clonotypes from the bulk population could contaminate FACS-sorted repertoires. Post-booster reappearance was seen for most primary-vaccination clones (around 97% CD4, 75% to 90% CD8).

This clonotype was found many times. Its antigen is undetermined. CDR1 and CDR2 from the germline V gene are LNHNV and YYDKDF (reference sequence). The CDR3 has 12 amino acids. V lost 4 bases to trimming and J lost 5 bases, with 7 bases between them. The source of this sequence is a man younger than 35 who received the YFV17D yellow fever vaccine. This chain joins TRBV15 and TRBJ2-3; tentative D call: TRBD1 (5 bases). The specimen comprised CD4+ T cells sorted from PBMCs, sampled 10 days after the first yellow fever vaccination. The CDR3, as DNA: TGTGCCACCAGCATCCAGGGAGATACGCAGTATTTT. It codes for CATSIQGDTQYF. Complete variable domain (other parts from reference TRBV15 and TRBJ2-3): DAMVIQNPRYQVTQFGKPVTLSCSQTLNHNVMYWYQQKSSQAPKLLFHYYDKDFNNEADTPDNFQSRRPNTSFCFLDIRSPGLGDTAMYLCATSIQGDTQYFGPGTRLTVL.